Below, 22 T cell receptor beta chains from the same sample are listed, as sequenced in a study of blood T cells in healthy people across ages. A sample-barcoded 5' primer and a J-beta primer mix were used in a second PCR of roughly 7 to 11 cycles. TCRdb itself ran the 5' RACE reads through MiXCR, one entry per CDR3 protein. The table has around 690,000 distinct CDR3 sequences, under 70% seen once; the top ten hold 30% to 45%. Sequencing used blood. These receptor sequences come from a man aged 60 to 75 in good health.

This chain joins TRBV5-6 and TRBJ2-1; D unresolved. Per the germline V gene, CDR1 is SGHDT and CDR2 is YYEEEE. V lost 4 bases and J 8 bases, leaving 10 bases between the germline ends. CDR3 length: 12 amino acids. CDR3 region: CASSLRWDEQFF. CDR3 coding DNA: TGTGCCAGCAGCCTACGATGGGATGAGCAGTTCTTC. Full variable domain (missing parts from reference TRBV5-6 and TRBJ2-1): DAGVTQSPTHLIKTRGQQVTLRCSPKSGHDTVSWYQQALGQGPQFIFQYYEEEERQRGNFPDRFSGHQFPNYSSELNVNALLLGDSALYLCASSLRWDEQFFGPGTRLTVL.

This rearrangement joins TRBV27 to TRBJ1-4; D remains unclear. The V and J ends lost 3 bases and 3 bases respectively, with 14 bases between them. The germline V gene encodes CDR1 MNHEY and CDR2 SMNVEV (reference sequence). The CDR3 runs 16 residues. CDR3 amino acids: CASSFWGRGSNEKLFF. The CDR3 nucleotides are TGTGCCAGCAGTTTCTGGGGTCGCGGGTCTAATGAAAAACTGTTTTTT.

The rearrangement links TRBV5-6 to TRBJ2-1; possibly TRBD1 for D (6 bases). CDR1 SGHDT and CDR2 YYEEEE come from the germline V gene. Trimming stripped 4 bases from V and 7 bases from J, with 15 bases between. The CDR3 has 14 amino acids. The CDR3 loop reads CASSLDPQGNEQFF. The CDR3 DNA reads TGTGCCAGCAGCCTTGATCCACAGGGAAATGAGCAGTTCTTC.

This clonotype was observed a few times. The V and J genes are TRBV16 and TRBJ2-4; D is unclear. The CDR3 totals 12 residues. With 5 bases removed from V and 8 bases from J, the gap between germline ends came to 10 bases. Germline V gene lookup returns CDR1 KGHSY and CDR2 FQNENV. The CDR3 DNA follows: TGTGCCAGCAGCTATCTGAAACACATTCAGTACTTC. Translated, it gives CASSYLKHIQYF.

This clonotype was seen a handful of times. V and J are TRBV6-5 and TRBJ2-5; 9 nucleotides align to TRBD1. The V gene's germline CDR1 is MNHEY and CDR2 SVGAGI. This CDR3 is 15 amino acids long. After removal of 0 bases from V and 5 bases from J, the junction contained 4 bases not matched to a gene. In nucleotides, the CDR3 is TGTGCCAGCAGTTACTCGGGACAGGGTCGGGAGACCCAGTACTTC. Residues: CASSYSGQGRETQYF.

CDR3 coding DNA: TGTGCCAGCAGCCCCAGCCTCGGAGGAGAGACCCAGTACTTC. Protein: CASSPSLGGETQYF. This chain links TRBV7-2 with TRBJ2-5, with TRBD2 as a possible D gene (5 bases). Per germline, CDR1 SGHTA and CDR2 FQGNSA. V lost 5 bases to trimming and J lost 4 bases, with 14 bases between them. The CDR3 contains 14 residues.

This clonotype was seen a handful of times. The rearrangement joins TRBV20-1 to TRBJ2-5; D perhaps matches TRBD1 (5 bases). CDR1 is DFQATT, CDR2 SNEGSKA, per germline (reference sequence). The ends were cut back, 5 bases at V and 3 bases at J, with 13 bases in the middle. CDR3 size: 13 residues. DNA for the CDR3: TGCAGTGCTTATGTGGGGCCGAAAGAGACCCAGTACTTC. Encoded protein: CSAYVGPKETQYF.

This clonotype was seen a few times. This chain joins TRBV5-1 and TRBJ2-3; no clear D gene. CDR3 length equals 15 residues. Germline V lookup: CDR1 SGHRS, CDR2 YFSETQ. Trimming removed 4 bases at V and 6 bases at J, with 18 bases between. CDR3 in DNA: TGCGCCAGCAGCCCGGAGTCTAGTTCATCGGATACGCAGTATTTT. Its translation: CASSPESSSSDTQYF.

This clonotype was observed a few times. The CDR3 nucleotides are TGTGCCAGCAGTGGCGGACAGTACAATCAGCCCCAGCATTTT. This sequence encodes CASSGGQYNQPQHF. The chain combines TRBV12-3 or TRBV12-4 with TRBJ1-5; TRBD1 might be the D (6 bases). V was pared by 5 bases and J by 3 bases, with 11 bases between. The CDR3 covers 14 residues.

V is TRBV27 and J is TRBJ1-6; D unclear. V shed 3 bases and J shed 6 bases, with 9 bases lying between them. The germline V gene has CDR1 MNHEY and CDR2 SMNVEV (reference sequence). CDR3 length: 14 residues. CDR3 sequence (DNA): TGTGCCAGCAGTTTCGACGGAATTAATTCACCCCTCCACTTT. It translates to CASSFDGINSPLHF.

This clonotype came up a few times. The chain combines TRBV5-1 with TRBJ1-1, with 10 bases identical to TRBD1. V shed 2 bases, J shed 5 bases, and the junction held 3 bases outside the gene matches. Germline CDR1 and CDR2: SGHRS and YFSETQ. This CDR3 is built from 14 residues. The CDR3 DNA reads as TGCGCCAGCAGCTTTGGACAGGGGGGTACTGAAGCTTTCTTT. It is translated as CASSFGQGGTEAFF. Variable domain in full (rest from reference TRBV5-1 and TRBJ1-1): KAGVTQTPRYLIKTRGQQVTLSCSPISGHRSVSWYQQTPGQGLQFLFEYFSETQRNKGNFPGRFSGRQFSNSRSEMNVSTLELGDSALYLCASSFGQGGTEAFFGQGTRLTVV.

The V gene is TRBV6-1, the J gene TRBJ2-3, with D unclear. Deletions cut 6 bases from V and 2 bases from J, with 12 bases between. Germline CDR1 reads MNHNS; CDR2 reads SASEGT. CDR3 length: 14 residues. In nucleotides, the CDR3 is TGTGCCAGCAGAGGTGGGGTTACCACAGATACGCAGTATTTT. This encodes CASRGGVTTDTQYF.

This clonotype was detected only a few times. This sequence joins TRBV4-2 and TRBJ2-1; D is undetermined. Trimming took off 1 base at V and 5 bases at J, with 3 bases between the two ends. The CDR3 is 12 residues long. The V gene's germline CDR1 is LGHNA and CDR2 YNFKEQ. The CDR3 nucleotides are TGTGCCAGCAGCCAAGGGAACAATGAGCAGTTCTTC. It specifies CASSQGNNEQFF.

DNA of the CDR3: TGCGCCAGCTGGACAGGGGATGACACAGATACGCAGTATTTT. It specifies CASWTGDDTDTQYF. The chain carries TRBV5-1 and TRBJ2-3; 9 nucleotides line up with TRBD1. Losses at the gene ends were 7 bases for V and 2 bases for J; bases not matched to a gene: 5. The CDR3 covers 14 residues. Germline lookup yields CDR1 SGHRS and CDR2 YFSETQ.

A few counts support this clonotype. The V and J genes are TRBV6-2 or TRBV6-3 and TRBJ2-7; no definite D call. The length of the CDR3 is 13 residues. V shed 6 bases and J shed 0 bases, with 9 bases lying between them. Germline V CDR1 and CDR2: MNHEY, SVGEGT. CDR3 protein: CASSPVHSYEQYF. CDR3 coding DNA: TGTGCCAGCAGCCCGGTCCACTCCTACGAGCAGTACTTC.

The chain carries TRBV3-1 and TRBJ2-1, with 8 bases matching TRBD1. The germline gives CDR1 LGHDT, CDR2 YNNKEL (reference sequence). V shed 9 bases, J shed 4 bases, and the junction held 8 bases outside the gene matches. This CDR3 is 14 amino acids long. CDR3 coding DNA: TGTGCCAGTAGAGACAGGGGTCTTTACAATGAGCAGTTCTTC. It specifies CASRDRGLYNEQFF.

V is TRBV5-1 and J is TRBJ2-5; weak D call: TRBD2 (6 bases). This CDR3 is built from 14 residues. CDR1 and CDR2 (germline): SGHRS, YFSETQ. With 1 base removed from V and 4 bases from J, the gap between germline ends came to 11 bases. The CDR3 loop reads CASSLTSMGETQYF. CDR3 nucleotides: TGCGCCAGCAGCTTGACTAGCATGGGAGAGACCCAGTACTTC.

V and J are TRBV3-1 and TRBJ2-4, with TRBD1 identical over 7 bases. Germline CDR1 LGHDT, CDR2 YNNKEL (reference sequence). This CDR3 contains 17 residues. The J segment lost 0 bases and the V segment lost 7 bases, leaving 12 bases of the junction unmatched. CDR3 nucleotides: TGTGCCAGCAACACAAACAGGGGTCCAATAGCCAAAAACATTCAGTACTTC. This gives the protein CASNTNRGPIAKNIQYF.

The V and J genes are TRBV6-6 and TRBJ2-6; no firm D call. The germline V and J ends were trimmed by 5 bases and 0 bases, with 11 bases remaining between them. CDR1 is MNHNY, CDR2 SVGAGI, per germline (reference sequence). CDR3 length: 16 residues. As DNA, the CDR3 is TGTGCCAGCAGTGGCACTCAACTCTCTGGGGCCAACGTCCTGACTTTC. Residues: CASSGTQLSGANVLTF.

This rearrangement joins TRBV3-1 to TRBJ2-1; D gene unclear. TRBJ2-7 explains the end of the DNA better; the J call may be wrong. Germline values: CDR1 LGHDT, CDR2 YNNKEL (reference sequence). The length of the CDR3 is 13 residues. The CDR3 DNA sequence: TGTGCCAGCAGCCAAAACAACTACAATGAGCAGTACTTC. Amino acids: CASSQNNYNEQYF.

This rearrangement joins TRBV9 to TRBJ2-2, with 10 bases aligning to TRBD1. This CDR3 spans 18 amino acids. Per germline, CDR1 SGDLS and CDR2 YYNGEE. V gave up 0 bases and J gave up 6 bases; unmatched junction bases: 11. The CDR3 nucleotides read TGTGCCAGCAGCGTAGTTCTTTGGGACAGGGGTAACGCCGGGGAGCTGTTTTTT. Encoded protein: CASSVVLWDRGNAGELFF.

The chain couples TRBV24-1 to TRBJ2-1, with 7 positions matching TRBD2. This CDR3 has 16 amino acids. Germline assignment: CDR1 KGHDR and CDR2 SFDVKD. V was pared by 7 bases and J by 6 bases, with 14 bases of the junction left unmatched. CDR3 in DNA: TGTGCCACCAGCGAAGGCCCAAGCGGGACTTTCAATGAGCAGTTCTTC. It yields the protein CATSEGPSGTFNEQFF.